One and the same sample provided the 26 T cell receptor beta chains below, sequenced in a study of tissue T cells after allogeneic stem cell transplantation. Only in-frame clones appear in the TCRdb table, and some are missing; sequencing was by immunoSEQ multiplex PCR. The data hold some 1,900 clones, with over 45% observed a single time. Time point given: mouse harvest day 7 after allogeneic transplant. Each mouse received 10^7 T-cell-depleted marrow cells plus 10^6 splenic CD5+ T cells by tail vein. Sequencing was performed on liver tissue. Receptor source: a female BALB/c mouse given C57BL/6 T cells with graft-versus-host disease after an allogeneic hematopoietic cell transplant.

Of note for this clone: The genes and germline here are from mouse. Read data end 1 residue before the CDR3 end; the end is taken from the germline J gene. The genes are TRBV26 and TRBJ1-1; no definite D call. The CDR3 is 14 amino acids. Germline V gene sequence: CDR1 KGHPV, CDR2 FQNQEV (reference sequence). V was trimmed by 2 bases and J by 0 bases, leaving 7 bases between them. Here the CDR3 reads CASSLDNANTEVFF. CDR3 bases read: TGTGCCAGCAGTCTGGACAATGCAAACACAGAAGTCTTC.

On this clone itself: The gene names here belong to mouse. The DNA ends 1 residue before the CDR3 does, and the rest of the CDR3 is filled in from the germline J gene. V and J are TRBV15 and TRBJ1-5; maybe TRBD1 (6 bases). The CDR3 sequence is 13 residues long. The germline V and J ends were trimmed by 3 bases and 5 bases, with 8 bases remaining between them. Per the germline V gene, CDR1 is SGHND and CDR2 is FRSKSL. CDR3 region: CASSFAGDQAPLF. The sequenced CDR3 bases are TGTGCCAGCAGTTTTGCAGGGGACCAGGCTCCGCTT.

A word on this clone: Genes and germline come from the mouse. Read data end 1 residue before the CDR3 end; the end is taken from the germline J gene. The rearrangement uses TRBV3 and TRBJ2-1, with D possibly matching TRBD1 (6 bases). The germline gives CDR1 SNHLY, CDR2 FYNGKV (reference sequence). Trimming pared 5 bases from V and 2 bases from J, leaving 7 bases between. The CDR3 is 13 amino acids. This CDR3 reads CASSRQDYAEQFF. The CDR3 DNA, read in part, is TGTGCCAGCAGCAGACAGGACTATGCTGAGCAGTTC.

Concerning this clone: Mouse gene names apply. The DNA ends 1 residue before the CDR3 does, and the rest of the CDR3 is filled in from the germline J gene. The chain employs TRBV3 and TRBJ2-1, with 10 bases aligning to TRBD2. The germline V gene encodes CDR1 SNHLY and CDR2 FYNGKV (reference sequence). Trimming at V came to 3 bases and at J to 4 bases, leaving 0 bases not matched to a gene. This CDR3 has 14 residues. Here the CDR3 reads CASSLDWGYAEQFF. The part of the CDR3 DNA that was read is TGTGCCAGCAGCTTGGACTGGGGGTATGCTGAGCAGTTC.

Regarding this clone: Here the gene names and germline are mouse. Read coverage stops 1 residue before the CDR3 terminus; the germline J gene supplies the remainder. V gene TRBV26 combines with J gene TRBJ1-2; D is undetermined. V was trimmed by 6 bases and J by 0 bases, leaving 8 bases between them. This CDR3 spans 13 amino acids. Germline V gene data show CDR1 as KGHPV and CDR2 as FQNQEV (reference sequence). The CDR3 sequence: CASRKTTNSDYTF. CDR3 DNA (partial): TGTGCCAGCAGGAAGACAACAAACTCCGACTACACC.

This clone appeared a few times. These gene names are mouse names. The read stops 1 residue short of the end of the CDR3; the missing end is completed from the germline J gene. The gene calls are TRBV23 and TRBJ1-2; TRBD1 is the table's D call and was not checked against the DNA. This CDR3 is built from 14 residues. Germline CDR1 is KGHTA and CDR2 is FQNQQP. CDR3 bases read: TGCTCCAGCAGTCAAGGGACAGGGAACTCCGACTACACC. This gives the protein CSSSQGTGNSDYT. The whole CDR3 protein is CSSSQGTGNSDYTF.

Worth noting for this clone: Gene names refer to mouse genes. The read ends 1 residue shy of where the CDR3 ends; the end is completed using the germline J gene. This rearrangement joins TRBV26 to TRBJ2-1, with 7 bases aligning to TRBD1. Germline V gene data show CDR1 as KGHPV and CDR2 as FQNQEV (reference sequence). V shed 4 bases and J 0 bases; nucleotides not matched to a gene: 0. This CDR3 has 14 amino acids. The CDR3 is CASSRQGNYAEQFF. Incomplete CDR3 DNA: TGTGCCAGCAGTCGACAGGGTAACTATGCTGAGCAGTTC. The variable domain in full, with the rest retrieved from reference TRBV26 and TRBJ2-1, is NSKVIQTPRYLVKGQGQKAKMRCIPEKGHPVVFWYQQNKNNEFKFLINFQNQEVLQQIDMTEKRFSAECPSNSPCSLEIQSSEAGDSALYLCASSRQGNYAEQFFGPGTRLTVL.

This clone has a handful of counts. Germline and genes: mouse. The CDR3: CTCSEDSTGQLYF. The DNA read from the CDR3 is TGCACCTGCAGTGAGGACAGCACCGGGCAGCTCTAC. The V and J genes are TRBV1 and TRBJ2-2, with D possibly being TRBD1 (6 bases). The CDR3 end lies 1 residue beyond the end of the read and is filled in from the germline J gene. Germline loops: CDR1 NSQYPW, CDR2 LRSPGD (reference sequence). Deletions cut 4 bases from V and 4 bases from J, with 7 bases between. This CDR3 spans 13 amino acids.

Comment on this clone: Here the gene names and germline are mouse. The read comes to an end 1 residue before the CDR3 does, leaving the germline J gene to fill in the end. The V and J genes are TRBV20 and TRBJ2-1; a weak D match, TRBD2 (6 bases). Germline V gene lookup returns CDR1 GFQATS and CDR2 STVNSAI. Deletions cut 1 base from V and 3 bases from J, with 7 bases between. The CDR3 runs 13 residues. The CDR3 loop is CGARGGVYAEQFF. Partial CDR3 DNA: TGTGGTGCTAGGGGGGGGGTCTATGCTGAGCAGTTC.

This clone is judged large. Gene and germline names: mouse. The read finishes 1 residue shy of the CDR3 end, and the germline J gene is used to complete it. The chain carries TRBV20 and TRBJ1-4; D remains ambiguous. The CDR3 loop spans 10 amino acids. Germline V gives CDR1 GFQATS, CDR2 STVNSAI. This chain's CDR3 is CGWGNERLFF. The sequenced CDR3 bases are TGTGGGTGGGGCAACGAAAGATTATTT.

On this clone: The gene symbols are mouse symbols. The read terminates 1 residue ahead of where the CDR3 ends, so the germline J gene completes it. The chain is built from TRBV13-2 and TRBJ1-5, with D perhaps TRBD1 (5 bases). V lost 5 bases and J 2 bases, leaving 5 bases between the germline ends. Germline CDR1 NNHNN, CDR2 SYGAGS (reference sequence). This CDR3 has 12 residues. The sequenced CDR3 bases are TGTGCCAGCGGAGGGGACAACCAGGCTCCGCTT. Translated, it gives CASGGDNQAPL. The full CDR3 sequence reads CASGGDNQAPLF.

A remark on this clone: Each gene name is a mouse one. Sequencing ends 1 residue short of the CDR3 end; the germline J gene provides the rest. The V and J genes are TRBV3 and TRBJ2-7; 9 bases agree with TRBD2. V shed 1 base and J 0 bases; nucleotides not matched to a gene: 1. The CDR3 is made up of 15 amino acids. The germline V gene has CDR1 SNHLY and CDR2 FYNGKV (reference sequence). This CDR3 is CASSLGWGGSYEQYF. The DNA read from the CDR3 is TGTGCCAGCAGCTTAGGCTGGGGGGGCTCCTATGAACAGTAC.

Notes on this clone: Mouse gene names apply. The read ends 1 residue shy of where the CDR3 ends; the end is completed using the germline J gene. The chain combines TRBV13-2 with TRBJ2-7; TRBD2 matches at 7 bases. CDR1 and CDR2 (germline): NNHNN, SYGAGS (reference sequence). CDR3 length equals 12 residues. V lost 6 bases, J lost 3 bases, and 3 bases stayed unmatched. CDR3 bases read: TGTGCCAGCGCCGACTGGGACTATGAACAGTAC. This gives the protein CASADWDYEQY. The CDR3 reads in full as CASADWDYEQYF.

A note on this clone: Each gene name is a mouse one. CDR3 bases read: TGTGCAAGCAGCTTTTCCAGGGGAGGCTCCGACTACACC. This codes for CASSFSRGGSDYT. The CDR3, in full, reads CASSFSRGGSDYTF. J is TRBJ1-2 and V is TRBV16, with D perhaps TRBD1 (6 bases). The CDR3 extends 1 residue past the end of the read, so its final part is completed from the germline J gene. CDR1 is SGHSA, CDR2 FRNQAP, per germline. The CDR3 has 14 residues. Trimming cost V 3 bases and J 4 bases, with 12 bases left between them.

This clone is deemed large. Gene names denote mouse genes. The sequenced fragment ends 1 residue before the CDR3 boundary, so the rest is inferred from the germline J gene. The chain joins TRBV29 to TRBJ2-5; tentatively, D is TRBD1 (6 bases). Germline V lookup: CDR1 MSHET, CDR2 SYDVDS. Trimming left V 6 bases short and J 2 bases short, with 9 bases between. The CDR3 is 13 residues long. CDR3 residues: CASSRDIQDTQYF. Partial CDR3 DNA: TGTGCTAGCAGCCGGGACATCCAAGACACCCAGTAC.

Worth noting for this clone: Genes and germline come from the mouse. This CDR3 is CASSLEENTLYF. Incomplete CDR3 DNA: TGTGCCAGCAGTCTGGAGGAAAACACCTTGTAC. The chain is built from TRBV26 and TRBJ2-4; D is undetermined. The CDR3 end is not reached by the read, which stops 1 residue before it; the germline J gene fills it in. This CDR3 region has 12 residues. CDR1 KGHPV and CDR2 FQNQEV come from the germline V gene (reference sequence). V lost 2 bases and J lost 4, with 4 bases in between.

Of note for this clone: Gene names refer to mouse genes. The CDR3 end lies 1 residue beyond the end of the read and is filled in from the germline J gene. V usage is TRBV26 and J usage is TRBJ1-1, with D perhaps matching TRBD1 (5 bases). The CDR3 has 14 amino acids. Trimming took off 0 bases at V and 1 base at J, with 6 bases between the two ends. Germline loops: CDR1 KGHPV, CDR2 FQNQEV (reference sequence). The sequenced CDR3 bases are TGTGCCAGCAGTCTGTCCGGGGGAAACACAGAAGTCTTC. Its translation: CASSLSGGNTEVF. The complete CDR3 reads CASSLSGGNTEVFF.

On this clone: Mouse names are used for the genes. With the read ending 1 residue before the CDR3 end, the germline J gene is used to fill in that end. The rearrangement joins TRBV2 to TRBJ2-3, with TRBD2 matching 13 bases. The CDR3 sequence is 15 residues long. Losses at the gene ends were 4 bases for V and 3 bases for J; bases not matched to a gene: 1. Germline values: CDR1 LGHNA, CDR2 YSYQKL. The sequenced part of the CDR3 DNA is TGTGCCAGCAGCCCGGACTGGGGGGGCGCAGAAACGCTGTAT. Translation: CASSPDWGGAETLY. The whole CDR3 sequence reads CASSPDWGGAETLYF.

In this sample, this clone turned up once. Any gene name here is a mouse gene name. The CDR3 end falls 1 residue outside the read, so it is completed with the germline J gene. This chain uses TRBV3 with TRBJ2-1, with TRBD2 matching over 9 bases. The trim removed 1 base at V and 5 bases at J, leaving 3 bases unmatched. Germline V gives CDR1 SNHLY, CDR2 FYNGKV (reference sequence). The CDR3 has 15 amino acids. The CDR3 reads CASSLDWGADAEQFF. The covered CDR3 bases are TGTGCCAGCAGCTTAGACTGGGGGGCAGATGCTGAGCAGTTC.

For this clone: Mouse germline and gene names are used. The CDR3 end is not reached by the read, which stops 1 residue before it; the germline J gene fills it in. V and J are TRBV4 and TRBJ2-4, with 12 bases that match TRBD2. J gave up 3 bases and V 5 bases, and 9 bases lay outside the gene matches. The germline gives CDR1 LGHDT, CDR2 YNNKQL (reference sequence). The length of the CDR3 is 17 residues. CDR3 bases read: TGTGCCAGCAGCCTTCGACTGGGGGGGCGCGGGCAAAACACCTTGTAC. It codes for CASSLRLGGRGQNTLY. The entire CDR3 sequence reads CASSLRLGGRGQNTLYF.

With respect to this clone: Gene names and germline match the mouse. With the read ending 1 residue before the CDR3 end, the germline J gene is used to fill in that end. The gene calls are TRBV13-3 and TRBJ1-1; the D gene is possibly TRBD1 (5 bases). This CDR3 is built from 12 residues. Germline values: CDR1 NNHDY, CDR2 SYVADS. With 0 bases removed from V and 5 bases from J, the gap between germline ends came to 5 bases. The CDR3 DNA, read in part, is TGTGCCAGCAGTGATGCAGGGACAGAAGTCTTC. Encoded protein: CASSDAGTEVF. The CDR3 as a whole reads CASSDAGTEVFF.

Only a few counts were recorded for this clone. The genes and germline here are from mouse. The CDR3 end falls 1 residue outside the read, so it is completed with the germline J gene. The J gene is TRBJ2-1, the V gene TRBV13-1; 12 positions agree with TRBD2. This CDR3 is built from 14 residues. CDR1 NSHNY and CDR2 SYGAGN come from the germline V gene. J lost 4 bases, V lost 5 bases, and 1 base had no gene match. The part of the CDR3 DNA that was read is TGTGCCAGCAGAGGACTGGGGGGGTATGCTGAGCAGTTC. Protein sequence: CASRGLGGYAEQF. The whole CDR3 region reads CASRGLGGYAEQFF.

Worth noting for this clone: The genes are named according to mouse. The missing CDR3 end, 1 residue past where the read stops, is filled in from the germline J gene. The gene calls are TRBV3 and TRBJ1-1; TRBD1 is a possible D gene (6 bases). The germline gives CDR1 SNHLY, CDR2 FYNGKV (reference sequence). There are 11 residues in the CDR3. V was pared by 4 bases and J by 7 bases, with 7 bases between. Partial CDR3 DNA: TGTGCCAGCAGCTCCAGGGGAGAAGTCTTC. This codes for CASSSRGEVF. The complete CDR3 protein is CASSSRGEVFF.

Remarks on this clone: All gene names here are mouse names. Read data end 1 residue before the CDR3 end; the end is taken from the germline J gene. The rearrangement uses TRBV29 and TRBJ1-6; D unclear. TRBJ1-6 is marked as an open reading frame, function uncertain. This CDR3 comprises 14 residues. Trimming pared 1 base from V and 2 bases from J, leaving 3 bases between. Germline loops: CDR1 MSHET, CDR2 SYDVDS. CDR3 sequence: CASSLWTYNSPLYF. CDR3 DNA (partial): TGTGCTAGCAGTTTATGGACCTATAATTCGCCCCTCTAC.

Of note for this clone: The gene symbols are mouse symbols. The read is 1 residue too short to cover the CDR3 end, so that end is filled in from the germline J gene. The rearrangement joins TRBV14 to TRBJ1-2; a weak D match, TRBD1 (5 bases). The CDR3 is 14 residues long. V lost 1 base to trimming and J lost 0 bases, with 7 bases between them. Per germline, CDR1 SGHDT and CDR2 FRDEAV. The CDR3: CASSFGGANSDYTF. The part of the CDR3 DNA that was read is TGTGCCAGCAGTTTCGGGGGGGCAAACTCCGACTACACC.

This clone was seen a handful of times. Genes and germline come from the mouse. The CDR3 end falls 1 residue outside the read, so it is completed with the germline J gene. The rearrangement joins TRBV13-2 to TRBJ1-1; TRBD1 might be the D (6 bases). The germline gives CDR1 NNHNN, CDR2 SYGAGS (reference sequence). The CDR3 is 14 amino acids. Trimming stripped 0 bases from V and 1 base from J, with 7 bases between. The sequenced part of the CDR3 DNA is TGTGCCAGCGGTGATGCACAGGGAAACACAGAAGTCTTC. Translation: CASGDAQGNTEVF. The complete CDR3 sequence is CASGDAQGNTEVFF.